This TCR beta chain comes out of a study of response to subunit inactivated influenza vaccine. TCRdb analysed the RT-PCR reads with MiXCR anew, one entry per CDR3 protein. The sample lists more than 700,000 distinct CDR3 sequences, around 20% occurring once. The CDR3 contains 14 residues. V shed 0 bases and J 6 bases; nucleotides not matched to a gene: 2. Germline V CDR1 and CDR2: KGHSH, LQKENI. The J gene is TRBJ2-1, the V gene TRBV18, with 7 positions matching TRBD2. The sequence was collected from a man in his fifties or sixties who received an inactivated influenza vaccine. Source: PBMCs from blood, taken 4 to 6 days after vaccination. As DNA, the CDR3 is TGTGCCAGCTCACCACCGACTAGCTCCAATGAGCAGTTCTTC. Encoded protein: CASSPPTSSNEQFF.